This TCR beta chain was sequenced for a study of T cells expressing NK-cell markers (dated by TCRdb to 2018 to 2021). Study-level background: TCR beta-chain repertoires were profiled in sorted CD3+CD56+NKG2C+, CD3+CD56+NKG2C- and CD3+CD56-NKG2C+ T-cell subsets from several donors. Among the eight sequenced donors, seven were HCMV-seropositive and one was HCMV-seronegative. All eight donors whose samples were sequenced were randomly selected healthy volunteers, three of them men and five women. Sequencing of the libraries produced 2 x 150 bp reads on Illumina HiSeq 2000/2500, MiSeq or NextSeq. Overall study results and their limits: In roughly 6 donors, the dominant CD3+CD56+NKG2C+ clonotypes ranked among the top 10 CD8+ clonotypes, making up roughly 1.0-7.0% of CD8+ T cells. Those dominant clonotypes were again the most abundant among CD3+CD56-NKG2C+ cells in four donors, at roughly 25-60.1%. Whether the expanded NKG2C-expressing T cell clones were specific for HCMV antigens was left unclear.

TCRdb records Illumina HiSeq 2000 as the sequencer. TCR beta cDNA libraries were made by 5'RACE template switching that added a universal primer site and unique molecular identifiers. cDNA synthesis was primed from the TCR beta constant segment and was followed by two successive PCR amplification steps. Per the source publication's procedure: Reads were demultiplexed and grouped by UMI with MIGEC, and clonotypes were assembled and quantified with MiTCR. To exclude erroneous sequences, any TCR cDNA sequence not supported by at least two reads was discarded. Downstream repertoire analysis used the tcR package, and clonotypes were matched across fractions by CDR3 nucleotide sequence plus V segment. VDJmatch was used to annotate antigen specificity against VDJdb, with one amino acid substitution in CDR3 permitted. After reprocessing by TCRdb, each CDR3 protein sequence is one entry, and no DNA is given. V and J calls and clone size were set by TCRdb, not the authors. This sample's listing comprises about half a million distinct CDR3 sequences. The ten largest account for around 1.4% of the sample.

To determine HCMV serostatus, a commercial ELISA kit was used to detect HCMV-specific IgG in serum. Ficoll density gradient centrifugation was used to isolate peripheral blood mononuclear cells from blood. Remarks on this clonotype: Its antigen is unknown.

CDR1 and CDR2 are read off the germline V gene as MGHRA and YSYEKL. Including the terminal cysteine and phenylalanine, the CDR3 comprises 16 residues. Only the protein is on record. The receptor's source is a woman aged 50 to 65 in good health. Donor details come from another sample of the same person, matched by shared clones. The sequence is built from TRBV4-1 and TRBJ2-2; TCRdb proposes TRBD1, but this gene call is untestable without DNA. The material sequenced was blood T cells: a sorted CD56 or NKG2C T cell subset, CD4+ or CD8+ T cells, or bulk PBMC T cells (not recorded which). CDR3 protein: CASSQPSRDPAGELFF.